One and the same sample provided the 4 T cell receptor beta chains below, sequenced in a study of blood T cell repertoires in COVID-19. Libraries were prepared by immunoSEQ multiplex PCR; TCRdb keeps only in-frame clonotypes and omits some of them. Of tens of thousands of clones listed, 80% to 85% are singletons. Sequenced sample: peripheral blood. The receptors derive from a woman in her sixties with acute or convalescent COVID-19.

V is TRBV24-1 and J is TRBJ2-1; 10 bases are shared with TRBD2. Germline lookup yields CDR1 KGHDR and CDR2 SFDVKD. The CDR3 is 16 residues long. J lost 7 bases, V lost 3 bases, and 8 bases had no gene match. CDR3 loop: CATSDPGTSAMNEQFF. The CDR3, as DNA: TGTGCCACCAGTGATCCCGGGACTAGCGCTATGAATGAGCAGTTCTTC.

The chain recombines TRBV5-1 with TRBJ1-2; possible D gene TRBD1, 6 bases. The CDR3 has 14 residues. CDR1 is SGHRS, CDR2 YFSETQ, per germline. The V end lost 2 bases, the J end lost 1 base, and 9 bases lay between the germline ends. Here the CDR3 reads CASSFTGFNYGYTF. DNA of the CDR3: TGCGCCAGCAGCTTCACAGGGTTTAACTATGGCTACACCTTC.

In its sample, this clone was seen a few times. This sequence joins TRBV7-2 and TRBJ2-1; D perhaps matches TRBD1 (6 bases). Trimming cost V 5 bases and J 8 bases, with 19 bases left between them. In germline, CDR1 is SGHTA, CDR2 FQGNSA. The CDR3 is 15 residues long. CDR3 in DNA: TGTGCCAGCAGCCCTTTTCCCAGGGGTTTGGATGAGCAGTTCTTC. Translation: CASSPFPRGLDEQFF.

V gene TRBV6-5 combines with J gene TRBJ1-2, with a possible D match to TRBD1 (5 bases). The CDR3 has 16 amino acids. Trimming left V 2 bases short and J 2 bases short, with 15 bases between. Looked up from germline, CDR1 is MNHEY and CDR2 is SVGAGI. In DNA form, the CDR3 reads TGTGCCAGCAGTTACCGACAGTATCGAAAGAACTATGGCTACACCTTC. Protein product: CASSYRQYRKNYGYTF.